This TCR beta chain was sequenced during a study of molecular identifiers for immune sequencing clone quantification. The CDR3 has 14 residues. V lost 5 bases and J 2 bases, leaving 13 bases between the germline ends. Germline V gene lookup returns CDR1 MNHEY and CDR2 SMNVEV (reference sequence). TCRdb recomputed calls from the PCR reads with MiXCR, one row per CDR3 protein. The sample includes around 82,000 distinct CDR3 sequences, 19% of them seen just once. The chain recombines TRBV27 with TRBJ2-7; no definite D call. Sequenced sample: naive CD8+ T cells from blood, with Jurkat cell RNA spiked in. Indicated subset: FACS-sorted CD8+CD4-CCR7+CD45RA+ naive T cells. The source of this sequence is a human donor in good health. Some libraries in this study had Jurkat cell RNA spiked in. The CDR3 DNA sequence: TGTGCCAGCAGTCGCTGGGCAGAGCCCTACGAGCAGTACTTC. Amino acids: CASSRWAEPYEQYF.